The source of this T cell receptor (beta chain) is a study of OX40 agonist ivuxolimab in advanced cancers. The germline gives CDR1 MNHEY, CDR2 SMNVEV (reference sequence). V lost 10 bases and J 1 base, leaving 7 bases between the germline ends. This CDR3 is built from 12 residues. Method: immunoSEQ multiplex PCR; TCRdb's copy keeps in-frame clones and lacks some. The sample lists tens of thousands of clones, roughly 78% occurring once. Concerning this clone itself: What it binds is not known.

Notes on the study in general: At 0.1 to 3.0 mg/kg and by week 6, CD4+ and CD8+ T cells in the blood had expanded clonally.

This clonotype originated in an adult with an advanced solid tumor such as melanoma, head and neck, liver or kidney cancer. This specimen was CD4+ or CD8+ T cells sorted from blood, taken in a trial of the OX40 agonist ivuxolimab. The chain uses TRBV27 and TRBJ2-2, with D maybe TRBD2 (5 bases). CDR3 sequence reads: CATGKNTGELFF. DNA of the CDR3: TGTGCCACCGGGAAGAACACCGGGGAGCTGTTTTTT.